Shown below are 16 T cell receptor beta chains from a single sample sequenced in a study of cytomegalovirus exposure and HLA in healthy donors. A multiplex PCR was run with 60 Vbeta primers and 13 Jbeta primers. Data came from immunoSEQ multiplex PCR; TCRdb stores just in-frame clones and leaves some out. The sample includes around 80,000 clones. Sequenced: PBMCs. The source is a boy aged 10-17 years in good health and CMV-seronegative.

The chain employs TRBV11-2 and TRBJ2-3; D may be TRBD1 (6 bases). The germline V gene has CDR1 SGHAT and CDR2 FQNNGV. The V end lost 3 bases, the J end lost 0 bases, and 10 bases lay between the germline ends. The CDR3 has 15 amino acids. The chain's CDR3 is CASSFLQGSTDTQYF. The CDR3, as DNA: TGTGCCAGCAGCTTTTTACAGGGAAGCACAGATACGCAGTATTTT.

The chain employs TRBV7-9 and TRBJ2-3; 9 bases are shared with TRBD2. The germline V gene encodes CDR1 SEHNR and CDR2 FQNEAQ (reference sequence). The CDR3 has 16 residues. V gave up 3 bases and J gave up 0 bases; unmatched junction bases: 4. The CDR3 is CASSFGLAGSTDTQYF. The CDR3 coding sequence is TGTGCCAGCAGCTTCGGCCTAGCGGGGAGCACAGATACGCAGTATTTT.

The chain carries TRBV30 and TRBJ2-1; 11 bases are shared with TRBD2. The ends lost 0 bases at V and 6 bases at J; junction bases unmatched: 7. Germline V gives CDR1 GTSNPN, CDR2 SVGIG (reference sequence). CDR3 length: 16 amino acids. CDR3 in DNA: TGTGCCTGGAGTGTACGAGTAGCGGGAGGGTCCAATGAGCAGTTCTTC. It translates to CAWSVRVAGGSNEQFF.

A word on this clone: A read error may account for a junction end that differs from germline. This sequence joins TRBV6-1 and TRBJ2-1, with D possibly matching TRBD1 (6 bases). The length of the CDR3 is 14 residues. CDR1 is MNHNS, CDR2 SASEGT, per germline. The CDR3 DNA follows: TGTGCCAGCAGTGAGGACAGCTCCGACAATGAGCAGTTCTTC. It specifies CASSEDSSDNEQFF.

This rearrangement joins TRBV7-2 to TRBJ2-7; 8 nucleotides match TRBD2. The CDR3 is made up of 14 amino acids. Losses at the gene ends were 6 bases for V and 7 bases for J; bases not matched to a gene: 11. Germline V CDR1 and CDR2: SGHTA, FQGNSA. The CDR3 reads CASRTGSGTREQYF. The CDR3 bases are TGTGCCAGCAGGACGGGTAGCGGGACTCGTGAGCAGTACTTC.

The gene calls are TRBV29-1 and TRBJ2-7; 10 nucleotides align to TRBD2. Germline CDR1 is SQVTM and CDR2 is ANQGSEA. This CDR3 has 14 amino acids. V gave up 6 bases and J gave up 4 bases; unmatched junction bases: 9. CDR3 sequence: CSVLAGVSIYEQYF. In nucleotides, the CDR3 is TGCAGCGTCCTAGCGGGAGTTAGTATATACGAGCAGTACTTC.

V usage is TRBV30 and J usage is TRBJ1-2; no definite D call. V lost 3 bases to trimming and J lost 8 bases, with 13 bases between them. CDR3 length equals 12 residues. Germline CDR1 is GTSNPN and CDR2 is SVGIG (reference sequence). The CDR3 is CAWRGPPGGYTF. CDR3 sequence (DNA): TGTGCCTGGAGAGGTCCCCCGGGAGGCTACACCTTC.

V usage is TRBV5-6 and J usage is TRBJ2-3; D is undetermined. The CDR3 loop spans 15 amino acids. V was pared by 0 bases and J by 4 bases, with 12 bases between. Germline values: CDR1 SGHDT, CDR2 YYEEEE. The CDR3 DNA reads as TGTGCCAGCAGCTTGGACCAGAGGTGGGCAGATACGCAGTATTTT. Its translation is CASSLDQRWADTQYF.

This sequence joins TRBV30 and TRBJ1-2; D is uncertain. CDR3 length: 13 residues. Between the trimmed V and J ends, which lost 0 bases and 8 bases, there was a span of 13 bases. CDR1 and CDR2 (germline): GTSNPN, SVGIG (reference sequence). The CDR3 DNA is TGTGCCTGGAGTGTTAAAATAGATTTGGGCTACACCTTC. Encoded protein: CAWSVKIDLGYTF.

The chain joins TRBV19 to TRBJ1-1; 8 nucleotides line up with TRBD1. CDR1 LNHDA and CDR2 SQIVND come from the germline V gene (reference sequence). Trimming at V came to 10 bases and at J to 1 base, leaving 11 bases not matched to a gene. The CDR3 extends over 15 amino acids. In DNA, the CDR3 is TGTGCCACCACGTCGCCAGGGGGCGCGAACACTGAAGCTTTCTTT. It codes for CATTSPGGANTEAFF.

This rearrangement joins TRBV6-6 to TRBJ2-1; D gene ambiguous. The CDR3 totals 15 residues. The V end was cut by 0 bases, the J end by 5 bases, with 11 bases between. The germline CDR1 and CDR2 sequences are MNHNY and SVGAGI (reference sequence). The CDR3 nucleotides are TGTGCCAGCAGTTACTCGATGGGCCTCGACAATGAGCAGTTCTTC. Its translation: CASSYSMGLDNEQFF.

V usage is TRBV6-1 and J usage is TRBJ2-3; maybe TRBD2 (7 bases). This CDR3 has 14 amino acids. CDR1 and CDR2 from the germline V gene are MNHNS and SASEGT. With 6 bases removed from V and 2 bases from J, the gap between germline ends came to 12 bases. In nucleotides, the CDR3 is TGTGCCAGCAGGGAGGGGGGGCTCACAGATACGCAGTATTTT. Its protein product is CASREGGLTDTQYF.

The chain employs TRBV10-3 and TRBJ1-1, with TRBD1 identical over 9 bases. Per germline, CDR1 ENHRY and CDR2 SYGVKD. The CDR3 sequence is 15 residues long. Trimming cost V 6 bases and J 5 bases; bases outside gene matches: 10. CDR3 in amino acids: CAISGPGTGRTEAFF. In DNA form, the CDR3 reads TGTGCCATCAGCGGCCCCGGGACAGGGAGGACTGAAGCTTTCTTT.

The rearrangement uses TRBV10-3 and TRBJ1-1; 7 bases map to TRBD1. V shed 6 bases, J shed 5 bases, and the junction held 12 bases outside the gene matches. The length of the CDR3 is 15 residues. CDR1 is ENHRY, CDR2 SYGVKD, per germline. CDR3 coding DNA: TGTGCCATCAGCAGAACAGGGACAGAAAATACTGAAGCTTTCTTT. Translated, it gives CAISRTGTENTEAFF.

This chain connects TRBV4-2 to TRBJ2-3; TRBD1 might be the D (6 bases). This CDR3 is built from 14 residues. Trimming cost V 6 bases and J 3 bases, with 13 bases left between them. The germline gives CDR1 LGHNA, CDR2 YNFKEQ. DNA for the CDR3: TGTGCCAGCAGTCGACAGAGGGGGACAGATACGCAGTATTTT. Encoded protein: CASSRQRGTDTQYF.

The chain carries TRBV19 and TRBJ1-2; 8 bases fit TRBD1. V was clipped by 7 bases and J by 4 bases; unmatched bases: 8. Per the germline V gene, CDR1 is LNHDA and CDR2 is SQIVND (reference sequence). CDR3 length: 14 amino acids. CDR3 coding DNA: TGTGCCAGTAAATATGAACAGGGGGTCTATGGCTACACCTTC. This encodes CASKYEQGVYGYTF.